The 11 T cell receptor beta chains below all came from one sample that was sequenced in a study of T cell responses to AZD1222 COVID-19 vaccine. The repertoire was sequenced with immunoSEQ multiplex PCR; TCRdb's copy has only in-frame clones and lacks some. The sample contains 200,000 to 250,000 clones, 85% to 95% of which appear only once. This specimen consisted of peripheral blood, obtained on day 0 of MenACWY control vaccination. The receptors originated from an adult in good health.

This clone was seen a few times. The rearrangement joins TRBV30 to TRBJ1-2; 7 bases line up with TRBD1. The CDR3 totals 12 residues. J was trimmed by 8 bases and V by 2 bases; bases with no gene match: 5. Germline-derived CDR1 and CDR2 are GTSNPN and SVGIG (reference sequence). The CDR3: CAWSQTGFGYTF. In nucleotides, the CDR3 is TGTGCCTGGAGTCAGACAGGGTTCGGCTACACCTTC.

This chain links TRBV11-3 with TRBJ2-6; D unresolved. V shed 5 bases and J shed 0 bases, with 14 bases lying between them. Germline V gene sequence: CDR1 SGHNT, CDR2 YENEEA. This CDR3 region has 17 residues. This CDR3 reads CASSGRIGSSGANVLTF. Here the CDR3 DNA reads TGTGCCAGCAGCGGCCGTATAGGGTCCTCTGGGGCCAACGTCCTGACTTTC.

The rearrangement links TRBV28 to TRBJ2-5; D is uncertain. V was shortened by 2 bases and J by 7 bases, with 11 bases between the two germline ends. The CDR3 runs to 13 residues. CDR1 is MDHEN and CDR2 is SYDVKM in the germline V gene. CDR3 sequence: CASSLVQLGTQYF. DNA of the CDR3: TGTGCCAGCAGTTTAGTGCAGCTTGGGACCCAGTACTTC. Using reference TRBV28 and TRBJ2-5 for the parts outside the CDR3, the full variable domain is DVKVTQSSRYLVKRTGEKVFLECVQDMDHENMFWYRQDPGLGLRLIYFSYDVKMKEKGDIPEGYSVSREKKERFSLILESASTNQTSMYLCASSLVQLGTQYFGPGTRLLVL.

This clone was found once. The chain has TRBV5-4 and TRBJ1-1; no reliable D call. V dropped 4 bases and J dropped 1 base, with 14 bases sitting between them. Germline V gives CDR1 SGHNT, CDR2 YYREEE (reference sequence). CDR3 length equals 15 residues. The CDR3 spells CASSAAKDGNTEAFF. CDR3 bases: TGTGCCAGCAGCGCGGCAAAAGACGGGAACACTGAAGCTTTCTTT.

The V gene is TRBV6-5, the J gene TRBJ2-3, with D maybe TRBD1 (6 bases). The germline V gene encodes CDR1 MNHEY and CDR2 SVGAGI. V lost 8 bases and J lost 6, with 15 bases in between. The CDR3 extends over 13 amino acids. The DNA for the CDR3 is TGTGCCAGCGTCCCCCCCCAGGGGGATACGCAGTATTTT. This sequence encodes CASVPPQGDTQYF.

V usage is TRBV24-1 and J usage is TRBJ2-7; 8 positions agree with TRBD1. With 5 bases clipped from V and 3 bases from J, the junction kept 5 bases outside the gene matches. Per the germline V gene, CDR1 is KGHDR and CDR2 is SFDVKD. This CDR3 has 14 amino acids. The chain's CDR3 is CATSVRTGFYEQYF. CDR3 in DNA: TGTGCCACCAGTGTTAGGACAGGGTTCTACGAGCAGTACTTC.

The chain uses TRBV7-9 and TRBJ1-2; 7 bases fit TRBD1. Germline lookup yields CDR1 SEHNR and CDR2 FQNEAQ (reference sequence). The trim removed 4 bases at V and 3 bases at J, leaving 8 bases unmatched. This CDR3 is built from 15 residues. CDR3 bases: TGTGCCAGCAGCTCAGTGACAGGGATTTACTATGGCTACACCTTC. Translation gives CASSSVTGIYYGYTF.

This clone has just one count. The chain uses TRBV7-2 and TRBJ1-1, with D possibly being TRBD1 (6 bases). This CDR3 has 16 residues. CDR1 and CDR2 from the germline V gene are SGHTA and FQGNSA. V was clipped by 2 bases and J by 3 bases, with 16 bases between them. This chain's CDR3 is CASSLNLPGADTEAFF. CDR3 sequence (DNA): TGTGCCAGCAGCTTAAATCTCCCGGGGGCTGACACTGAAGCTTTCTTT.

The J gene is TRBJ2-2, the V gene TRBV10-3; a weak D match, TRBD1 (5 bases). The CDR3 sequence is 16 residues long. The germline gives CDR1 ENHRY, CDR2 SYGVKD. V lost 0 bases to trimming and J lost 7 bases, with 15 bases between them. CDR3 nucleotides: TGTGCCATCAGTGAGTCCCTGACAGAGACGGGCGGGGAGCTGTTTTTT. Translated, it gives CAISESLTETGGELFF.

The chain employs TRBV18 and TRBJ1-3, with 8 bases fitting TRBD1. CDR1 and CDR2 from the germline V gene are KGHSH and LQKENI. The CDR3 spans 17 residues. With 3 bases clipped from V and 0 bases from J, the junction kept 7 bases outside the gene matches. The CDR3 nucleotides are TGTGCCAGCTCACCGCGGACAGGGACCCTCTCTGGAAACACCATATATTTT. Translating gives CASSPRTGTLSGNTIYF.

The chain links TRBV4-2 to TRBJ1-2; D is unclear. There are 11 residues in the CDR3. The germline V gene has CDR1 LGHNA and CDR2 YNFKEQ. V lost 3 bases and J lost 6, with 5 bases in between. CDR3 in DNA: TGTGCCAGCAGCCAGGGCAATGGCTACACCTTC. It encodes CASSQGNGYTF.